This T cell receptor (beta chain) is drawn from a study of T cell responses to AZD1222 COVID-19 vaccine (dated by TCRdb to the early 2020s). About the study as a whole: TCR sequencing was performed for 230 to 250 trial participants, of whom about 210 were given two doses of AZD1222 and approximately 25 were given two doses of MenACWY control vaccine. Trial participants were enrolled by age into subgroups of 18-55, 56-69 and 70-plus years, and around 150, 29 and 61 TCR-sequenced participants, respectively, were included in these subgroups.

The investigation overall reported the following: After two AZD1222 doses, spike-specific TCR breadth and depth were significantly higher than at day 0 and than in MenACWY recipients. Only six AZD1222 recipients were SARS-CoV-2 seropositive at baseline, limiting conclusions about previously exposed vaccinees. Reportedly, almost half of the unique spike-specific TCRs recognized epitopes lying outside the regions that are mutated in the B.1.351 and B.1.1.7 variants. The whole spike protein was spanned by vaccine-associated CD4 TCRs, and dominant responses were seen in regions 160-218 and 743-854. Most participants were white British and females outnumbered males, and the authors suggested that clonal diversity may have been underestimated. The 56-69-year group was small, and its depth increase did not reach significance, likely because of low power. No day 14 peak-response samples were available, so repertoires were characterized only after the peak T cell response.

Measured from the cysteine to the phenylalanine, the CDR3 is 14 residues long. Only the CDR3 DNA is retained, 42 bases long and in frame from the first base. V is cut by 8 bases and J by 8 bases, and the space between the germline ends is 18 bases. CDR1 and CDR2 were assigned from the germline V gene as SNHLY and FYNNEI. The CDR3 regions of human TCRbeta chains were analyzed by immunosequencing. In the paper's pipeline: Repertoire TCRs were checked for matches against a reference library of SARS-CoV-2-specific TCRs that had been generated using the MIRA antigen-specificity platform. Breadth meant the fraction of unique TCRs that were SARS-CoV-2-associated, whereas depth meant the fraction of total T cells that were SARS-CoV-2-associated. Each spike-specific TCR was assigned to its reactive spike region and to a CD4 or CD8 class using the MIRA data. Log10-transformed breadth and depth values were compared by one-way ANOVA with Sidak's multiple comparisons tests. TCRdb took over this immuneACCESS table, retaining in-frame rearrangements with V and J assigned. Such tables are incomplete; in checked studies, under half of the missing clones stem from an unresolved V gene, and the remainder is unexplained. V and J calls and clone size are given by that table; D and trimming were obtained from the DNA. The table for this sample lists around 89,000 clones; approximately 91% of them were counted only once. The biggest ten clones account for 5% to 6.5% of the sample.

According to the study, the label for this sample's time point signals: about 28 days (+/-7) after the second vaccine dose. AZD1222 recipients given second doses at about 4 weeks or at about 12 weeks were pooled, since spike-specific TCR depth and breadth were not found to differ between the two schedules. The vaccinee samples were drawn from two UK trials, COV001 and COV002, one of which was a single-blind randomized controlled phase 2/3 trial testing AZD1222 (ChAdOx1 nCoV-19) in healthy adults. For TCRbeta chain sequencing, PBMC samples were collected from trial participants at day 0 and at day 28 after the second dose. As concerns this clone: The antigen it binds to is not known. There are no base qualities to consult, and no much larger clone falls within one base.

The specimen comprised peripheral blood, sampled 28 days after the second AZD1222 dose. This clonotype was obtained from an adult who received the AZD1222 COVID-19 vaccine. This chain joins TRBV2 to TRBJ1-4; possibly the D gene is TRBD1, per 6 matching bases. For the CDR3, the sequence is CASSAGTPGEKLFF. The sequenced DNA is TGTGCCAGCTCTGCCGGGACACCGGGAGAAAAACTGTTTTTT. Joined to the reference TRBV2 and TRBJ1-4 proteins, this CDR3 gives the full variable domain: EPEVTQTPSHQVTQMGQEVILRCVPISNHLYFYWYRQILGQKVEFLVSFYNNEISEKSEIFDDQFSVERPDGSNFTLKIRSTKLEDSAMYFCASSAGTPGEKLFFGSGTQLSVL.